Following are 8 T cell receptor beta chains from one sample sequenced in a study of shared clonotypes between healthy human individuals. Generated by immunoSEQ multiplex PCR, the TCRdb table keeps only in-frame clones and is missing some. The sample records approximately 2,300,000 clones, around 90% being singletons. Sequences were obtained from naive CD4+ T cells from PBMCs. Regarding subset: CD45RA+ positively selected. The source of these receptors is a man aged 18 to 30 in good health. Some clones in this sample may be carry-over from other donors' samples.

This sequence joins TRBV29-1 and TRBJ1-1; the D is unclear. The germline gives CDR1 SQVTM, CDR2 ANQGSEA. The length of the CDR3 is 14 residues. Trimming pared 0 bases from V and 6 bases from J, leaving 14 bases between. CDR3 region: CSVEDHNIVSEAFF. CDR3 nucleotides: TGCAGCGTTGAAGATCATAATATTGTATCTGAAGCTTTCTTT.

This clone showed up just once. This rearrangement joins TRBV7-2 to TRBJ2-3, with 7 bases matching TRBD2. The J segment lost 3 bases and the V segment lost 5 bases, leaving 5 bases of the junction unmatched. The germline gives CDR1 SGHTA, CDR2 FQGNSA. The CDR3 runs 14 residues. The CDR3 reads CASSQTSSTDTQYF. DNA of the CDR3: TGTGCCAGCAGCCAGACTAGCAGTACAGATACGCAGTATTTT.

The gene calls are TRBV30 and TRBJ2-3, with TRBD1 matching 7 bases. This CDR3 comprises 14 residues. Trimming at V came to 5 bases and at J to 0 bases, leaving 5 bases not matched to a gene. Germline V lookup: CDR1 GTSNPN, CDR2 SVGIG (reference sequence). DNA of the CDR3: TGTGCCTGGGGTGGACAGGCTAGCACAGATACGCAGTATTTT. Its protein product is CAWGGQASTDTQYF.

The V call is TRBV30, the J call TRBJ2-5; 7 bases fit TRBD2. Gene TRBJ2-7 matches the end of the DNA better, so the J call may be wrong. This CDR3 spans 14 amino acids. Germline V lookup: CDR1 GTSNPN, CDR2 SVGIG (reference sequence). The CDR3 DNA is TGTGCCTGGAGTGTCGGCGGGAGCTCCTACGAGCAGTACTTC. It translates to CAWSVGGSSYEQYF.

This clone was detected a few times. This rearrangement joins TRBV28 to TRBJ1-2, with no clear D. This CDR3 is built from 15 residues. Trimming shortened V by 5 bases and J by 2 bases, and 15 bases separated the two germline ends. The germline CDR1 and CDR2 sequences are MDHEN and SYDVKM. The CDR3 region is CASSHRVAENYGYTF. In DNA, the CDR3 is TGTGCCAGCAGTCACAGAGTGGCGGAAAACTATGGCTACACCTTC.

This chain uses TRBV7-2 with TRBJ2-7; D gene uncertain. The CDR3 loop spans 12 amino acids. The V end lost 0 bases, the J end lost 3 bases, and 3 bases lay between the germline ends. Germline V gives CDR1 SGHTA, CDR2 FQGNSA. The DNA for the CDR3 is TGTGCCAGCAGCTTAGCGGACTACGAGCAGTACTTC. Amino acid sequence: CASSLADYEQYF.

The rearrangement links TRBV28 to TRBJ1-6; possibly TRBD1 for D (6 bases). The CDR3 length is 14 residues. Germline CDR1 is MDHEN and CDR2 is SYDVKM. V was trimmed by 5 bases and J by 6 bases, leaving 11 bases between them. The CDR3 sequence: CASSVDSLNSPLHF. The CDR3 DNA is TGTGCCAGCAGTGTGGACAGTCTTAATTCACCCCTCCACTTT.

This sequence joins TRBV28 and TRBJ2-1, with D tentatively TRBD2 (6 bases). The V gene lost 4 bases and the J gene lost 9 bases, with 13 bases spanning the gap. The germline gives CDR1 MDHEN, CDR2 SYDVKM. The CDR3 is made up of 13 amino acids. In nucleotides, the CDR3 is TGTGCCAGCAGTTGGCCGGGAGAAAGTGAGCAGTTCTTC. Protein sequence: CASSWPGESEQFF. The whole variable domain, remainder taken from reference TRBV28 and TRBJ2-1, is DVKVTQSSRYLVKRTGEKVFLECVQDMDHENMFWYRQDPGLGLRLIYFSYDVKMKEKGDIPEGYSVSREKKERFSLILESASTNQTSMYLCASSWPGESEQFFGPGTRLTVL.